A selection of T cell receptor beta chains follows, all from one sample in a study of T cell repertoires in cytomegalovirus infection. Which antigens these TCRs recognize remains unknown. TCRdb fed the reads into MiXCR, producing one record per CDR3 protein. The table includes 450,000 to 650,000 distinct CDR3 sequences, 35% to 50% detected once. The material sequenced was cultured PBMCs, taken from culture after CMV antigen stimulation. The source of these receptors is a human donor in good health (CMV status not recorded). Some clones in this sample may be carry-over from other donors' samples. Both conserved end residues are part of each CDR3. The D gene is left open where the match is weak. Clone size is not always given. Where it is, it says once, few, many or a class for expanded clones.

J: TRBJ2-1
V: TRBV6-1
D: -
size: few
CDR3: CASSELQTDNEQFF
DNA: TGTGCCAGCAGTGAGTTACAGACCGACAATGAGCAGTTCTTC

J: TRBJ2-3
V: TRBV5-5
D: -
size: once
CDR3: CASSPGTLGSTDTQYF
DNA: TGTGCCAGCAGCCCCGGGACACTCGGTAGCACAGATACGCAGTATTTT

J: TRBJ2-7
V: TRBV7-9
D: -
size: -
CDR3: CASSSRDFPTDEQYF
DNA: TGTGCCAGCAGCTCCCGGGACTTTCCCACGGACGAGCAGTACTTC

J: TRBJ2-4
V: TRBV7-9
D: -
size: -
CDR3: CASSLGGDQYF
DNA: TGTGCCAGCAGCTTAGGGGGAGATCAGTACTTC

J: TRBJ2-1
V: TRBV23-1
D: -
size: -
CDR3: CASSQSSLGYNEQFF
DNA: TGCGCCAGCAGTCAATCTAGTCTAGGGTACAATGAGCAGTTCTTC

J: TRBJ1-3
V: TRBV5-5
D: -
size: -
CDR3: CASSLVPGLGNTIYF
DNA: TGTGCCAGCAGCTTGGTGCCCGGACTTGGAAACACCATATATTTT

J: TRBJ2-1
V: TRBV11-3
D: -
size: -
CDR3: CASRSGDNEQLF
DNA: TGTGCCAGCCGAAGCGGGGACAATGAGCAGTTATTC

J: TRBJ2-7
V: TRBV2
D: -
size: -
CDR3: CASNARREQYF
DNA: TGTGCCAGCAATGCCCGGAGAGAGCAGTACTTC

J: TRBJ1-3
V: TRBV6-6
D: -
size: few
CDR3: CASKAALDRNTIYF
DNA: TGTGCCAGCAAGGCAGCATTGGATCGAAACACCATATATTTT

J: TRBJ2-7
V: TRBV7-6
D: TRBD2
size: many
CDR3: CASSPSGGYEQYF
DNA: TGTGCCAGCAGCCCCTCGGGGGGCTACGAGCAGTACTTC

J: TRBJ1-6
V: TRBV4-1
D: -
size: -
CDR3: CASSQLRGQNSPLHF
DNA: TGCGCCAGCAGCCAACTAAGGGGACAAAATTCACCCCTCCACTTT

J: TRBJ1-4
V: TRBV11-2
D: TRBD1
size: -
CDR3: CASSLAAGGNEKLFF
DNA: TGTGCCAGCAGCTTAGCGGCAGGGGGCAATGAAAAACTGTTTTTT

J: TRBJ2-7
V: TRBV7-2
D: -
size: few
CDR3: CASSLDLEQYF
DNA: TGTGCCAGCAGCTTGGATCTCGAGCAGTACTTC

J: TRBJ2-5
V: TRBV7-9
D: TRBD2
size: -
CDR3: CASSLPSGGQETQYF
DNA: TGTGCCAGCAGCTTACCTAGCGGGGGGCAAGAGACCCAGTACTTC

J: TRBJ1-1
V: TRBV19
D: -
size: -
CDR3: CASTRTRMNTEAFF
DNA: TGTGCCAGTACCCGGACACGAATGAACACTGAAGCTTTCTTT

J: TRBJ2-7
V: TRBV11-2
D: TRBD2
size: -
CDR3: CASSFRGPLADPSDEQYF
DNA: TGTGCCAGCAGCTTCCGGGGGCCACTAGCGGACCCCTCAGACGAGCAGTACTTC

J: TRBJ2-7
V: TRBV7-2
D: -
size: many
CDR3: CASSLEASSYEQYF
DNA: TGTGCCAGCAGCTTAGAGGCTAGCTCCTACGAGCAGTACTTC

J: TRBJ2-3
V: TRBV10-3
D: -
size: few
CDR3: CAISELGRTSTDTQYF
DNA: TGTGCCATCAGTGAGTTGGGCAGAACTAGCACAGATACGCAGTATTTT

J: TRBJ2-3
V: TRBV7-2
D: TRBD1
size: -
CDR3: CASSRSTGGATQYF
DNA: TGTGCCAGCAGCAGATCGACAGGGGGCGCAACGCAGTATTTT

J: TRBJ2-6
V: TRBV6-1
D: TRBD1
size: few
CDR3: CASSTGTAISGANVLTF
DNA: TGTGCCAGCAGCACCGGGACAGCCATCTCTGGGGCCAACGTCCTGACTTTC

J: TRBJ1-6
V: TRBV20-1
D: TRBD1
size: -
CDR3: CSAPDRENNSPLHF
DNA: TGCAGTGCCCCGGACAGGGAGAATAATTCACCCCTCCACTTT

J: TRBJ2-2
V: TRBV7-3
D: TRBD2
size: -
CDR3: CASTLGHGGDTGELFF
DNA: TGTGCCAGCACCCTTGGTCACGGGGGGGACACCGGGGAGCTGTTTTTT

J: TRBJ1-1
V: TRBV7-6
D: -
size: -
CDR3: CASSFQASEAFF
DNA: TGTGCCAGCAGCTTCCAAGCCTCTGAAGCTTTCTTT

J: TRBJ2-7
V: TRBV20-1
D: TRBD1
size: -
CDR3: CSARDTGQGSEQYF
DNA: TGCAGTGCTAGAGATACGGGACAGGGGTCCGAGCAGTACTTC

J: TRBJ1-6
V: TRBV11-2
D: TRBD1
size: -
CDR3: CASSASTGVNSPLHF
DNA: TGTGCCAGCAGCGCCTCAACAGGGGTGAATTCACCCCTCCACTTT

J: TRBJ2-1
V: TRBV28
D: -
size: -
CDR3: CASGALTTEQFF
DNA: TGTGCCAGCGGTGCATTAACAACCGAGCAGTTCTTC

J: TRBJ1-1
V: TRBV6-6
D: -
size: few
CDR3: CASGRVLNTEAFF
DNA: TGTGCCAGCGGCAGGGTCTTGAACACTGAAGCTTTCTTT

J: TRBJ2-2
V: TRBV7-2
D: -
size: few
CDR3: CASSSASGGGELFF
DNA: TGTGCCAGCAGCTCCGCCTCCGGGGGCGGGGAGCTGTTTTTT

J: TRBJ2-7
V: TRBV7-9
D: -
size: -
CDR3: CASSSEEVGEQYF
DNA: TGTGCCAGCAGCTCAGAAGAGGTAGGCGAGCAGTACTTC

J: TRBJ2-7
V: TRBV7-8
D: -
size: -
CDR3: CASSRDTSSYEQYF
DNA: TGTGCCAGCAGCCGGGACACGAGCTCCTACGAGCAGTACTTC

J: TRBJ2-7
V: TRBV7-2
D: TRBD1
size: few
CDR3: CASSVIWTGGIGYEQYF
DNA: TGTGCCAGCAGCGTTATCTGGACAGGGGGCATCGGTTACGAGCAGTACTTC

J: TRBJ1-5
V: TRBV12-3/TRBV12-4
D: -
size: few
CDR3: CASSLGFSIQPQHF
DNA: TGTGCCAGCAGTTTAGGGTTCAGTATACAGCCCCAGCATTTT

J: TRBJ2-7
V: TRBV19
D: TRBD2
size: -
CDR3: CASSISPSGYYEQYF
DNA: TGTGCCAGTAGTATAAGCCCTAGCGGTTACTACGAGCAGTACTTC

J: TRBJ1-2
V: TRBV12-3/TRBV12-4
D: -
size: few
CDR3: CASSFYGSGNGYTF
DNA: TGTGCCAGCAGTTTTTATGGGTCAGGGAATGGCTACACCTTC

J: TRBJ1-2
V: TRBV7-2
D: TRBD1
size: few
CDR3: CASSLEWTGGSGYTF
DNA: TGTGCCAGCAGCTTAGAATGGACAGGGGGAAGTGGCTACACCTTC

J: TRBJ2-7
V: TRBV28
D: -
size: -
CDR3: CASSPNNEQYF
DNA: TGTGCCAGCAGTCCAAATAACGAGCAGTACTTC

J: TRBJ2-3
V: TRBV12-3/TRBV12-4
D: -
size: -
CDR3: CASSYFSGASTDTQYF
DNA: TGTGCCAGCAGTTACTTTAGCGGAGCTAGCACAGATACGCAGTATTTT

J: TRBJ2-1
V: TRBV27
D: -
size: -
CDR3: CASSSGPPSIPSEQFF
DNA: TGTGCCAGCAGTTCCGGACCACCTAGTATCCCCAGTGAGCAGTTCTTC

J: TRBJ2-7
V: TRBV7-9
D: TRBD1
size: -
CDR3: CASSGDRGAYEQYF
DNA: TGTGCCAGCAGCGGAGACAGGGGTGCCTACGAGCAGTACTTC

J: TRBJ2-7
V: TRBV5-6
D: -
size: few
CDR3: CASSTDVVYEQYF
DNA: TGTGCCAGCAGCACCGACGTAGTCTACGAGCAGTACTTC